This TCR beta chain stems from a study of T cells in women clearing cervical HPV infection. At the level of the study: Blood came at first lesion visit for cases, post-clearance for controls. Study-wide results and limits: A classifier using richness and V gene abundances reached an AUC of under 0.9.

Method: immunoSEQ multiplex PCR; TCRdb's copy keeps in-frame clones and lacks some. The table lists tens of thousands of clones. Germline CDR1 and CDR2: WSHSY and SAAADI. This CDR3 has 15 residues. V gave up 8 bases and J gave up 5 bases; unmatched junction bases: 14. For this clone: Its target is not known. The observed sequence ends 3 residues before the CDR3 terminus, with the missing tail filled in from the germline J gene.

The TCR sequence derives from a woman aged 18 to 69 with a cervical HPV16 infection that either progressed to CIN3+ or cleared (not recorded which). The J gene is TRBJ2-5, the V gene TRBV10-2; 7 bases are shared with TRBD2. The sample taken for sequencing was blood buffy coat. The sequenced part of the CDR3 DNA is TGCGCCAGCGGCCCAAGGCGGGGGAAGGGGGAGACC. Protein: CASGPRRGKGET. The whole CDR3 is CASGPRRGKGETQYF.